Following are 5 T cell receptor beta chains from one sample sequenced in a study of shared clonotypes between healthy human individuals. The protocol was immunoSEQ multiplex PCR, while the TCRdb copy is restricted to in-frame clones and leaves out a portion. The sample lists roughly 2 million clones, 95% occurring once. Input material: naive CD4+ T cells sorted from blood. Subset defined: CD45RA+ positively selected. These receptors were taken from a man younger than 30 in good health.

The CDR3 sequence is CASSLGRAPYEQYF. CDR3 in DNA: TGTGCCAGCAGCTTAGGGCGGGCCCCCTACGAGCAGTACTTC. This chain connects TRBV7-2 to TRBJ2-7; a possible D gene is TRBD2 (5 bases). V gave up 1 base and J gave up 2 bases, with 9 bases separating them. The CDR3 length is 14 residues. Per the germline V gene, CDR1 is SGHTA and CDR2 is FQGNSA. The full variable domain, completed using reference TRBV7-2 and TRBJ2-7, is GAGVSQSPSNKVTEKGKDVELRCDPISGHTALYWYRQSLGQGLEFLIYFQGNSAPDKSGLPSDRFSAERTGGSVSTLTIQRTQQEDSAVYLCASSLGRAPYEQYFGPGTRLTVT.

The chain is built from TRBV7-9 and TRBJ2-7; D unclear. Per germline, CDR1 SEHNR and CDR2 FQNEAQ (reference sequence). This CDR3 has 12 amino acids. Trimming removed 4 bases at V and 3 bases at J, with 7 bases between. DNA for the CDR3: TGTGCCAGCAGCTACGAAAACTACGAGCAGTACTTC. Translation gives CASSYENYEQYF.

DNA of the CDR3: TGTGCCACCAGCAGAGATTTGGCAGCATCTTACGAGCAGTACTTC. Protein sequence: CATSRDLAASYEQYF. The rearrangement joins TRBV15 to TRBJ2-7, with D unresolved. Per germline, CDR1 LNHNV and CDR2 YYDKDF (reference sequence). V lost 0 bases and J lost 4, with 13 bases in between. The CDR3 totals 15 residues.

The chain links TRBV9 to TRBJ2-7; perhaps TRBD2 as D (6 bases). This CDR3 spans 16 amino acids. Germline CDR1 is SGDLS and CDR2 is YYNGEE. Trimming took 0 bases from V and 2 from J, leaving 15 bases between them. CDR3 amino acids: CASSVGRGSFTYEQYF. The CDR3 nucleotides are TGTGCCAGCAGCGTAGGTCGGGGGAGTTTCACCTACGAGCAGTACTTC. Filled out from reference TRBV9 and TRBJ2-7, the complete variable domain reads DSGVTQTPKHLITATGQRVTLRCSPRSGDLSVYWYQQSLDQGLQFLIQYYNGEERAKGNILERFSAQQFPDLHSELNLSSLELGDSALYFCASSVGRGSFTYEQYFGPGTRLTVT.

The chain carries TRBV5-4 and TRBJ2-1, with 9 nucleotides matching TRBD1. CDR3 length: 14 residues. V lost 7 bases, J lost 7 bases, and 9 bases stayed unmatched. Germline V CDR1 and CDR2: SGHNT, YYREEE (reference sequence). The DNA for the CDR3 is TGTGCCAGCGGTCCTGGACAGGGGTGGAATGAGCAGTTCTTC. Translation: CASGPGQGWNEQFF.